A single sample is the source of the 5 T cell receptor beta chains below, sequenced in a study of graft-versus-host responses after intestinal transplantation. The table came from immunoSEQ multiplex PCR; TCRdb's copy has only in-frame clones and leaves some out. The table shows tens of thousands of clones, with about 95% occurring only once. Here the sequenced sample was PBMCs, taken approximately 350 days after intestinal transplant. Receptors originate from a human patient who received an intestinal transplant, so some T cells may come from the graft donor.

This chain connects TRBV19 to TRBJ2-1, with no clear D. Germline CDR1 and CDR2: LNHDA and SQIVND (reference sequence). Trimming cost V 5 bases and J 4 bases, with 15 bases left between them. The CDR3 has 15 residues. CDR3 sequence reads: CASSFRSPGYNEQFF. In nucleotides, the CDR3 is TGTGCCAGTAGTTTTAGAAGCCCGGGTTACAATGAGCAGTTCTTC.

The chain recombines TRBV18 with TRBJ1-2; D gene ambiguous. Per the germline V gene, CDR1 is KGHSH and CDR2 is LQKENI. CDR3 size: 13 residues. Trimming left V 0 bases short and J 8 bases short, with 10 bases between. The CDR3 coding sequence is TGTGCCAGCTCACCACCCGGGCTCGGGGGCTACACCTTC. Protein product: CASSPPGLGGYTF. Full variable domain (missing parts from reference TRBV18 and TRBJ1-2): NAGVMQNPRHLVRRRGQEARLRCSPMKGHSHVYWYRQLPEEGLKFMVYLQKENIIDESGMPKERFSAEFPKEGPSILRIQQVVRGDSAAYFCASSPPGLGGYTFGSGTRLTVV.

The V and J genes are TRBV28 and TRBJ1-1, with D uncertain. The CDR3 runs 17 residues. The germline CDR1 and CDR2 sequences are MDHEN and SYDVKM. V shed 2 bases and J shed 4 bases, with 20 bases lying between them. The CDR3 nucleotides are TGTGCCAGCAGTTTAGTCGGTCCTGGGAGTGCTCTCACTGAAGCTTTCTTT. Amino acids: CASSLVGPGSALTEAFF.

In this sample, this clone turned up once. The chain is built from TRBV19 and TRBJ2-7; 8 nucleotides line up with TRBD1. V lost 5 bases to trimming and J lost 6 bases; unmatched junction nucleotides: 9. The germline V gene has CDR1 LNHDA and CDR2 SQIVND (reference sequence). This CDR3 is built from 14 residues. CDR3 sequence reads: CASSDRGGHSEQYF. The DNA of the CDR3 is TGTGCCAGTAGTGACAGGGGAGGTCATAGCGAGCAGTACTTC.

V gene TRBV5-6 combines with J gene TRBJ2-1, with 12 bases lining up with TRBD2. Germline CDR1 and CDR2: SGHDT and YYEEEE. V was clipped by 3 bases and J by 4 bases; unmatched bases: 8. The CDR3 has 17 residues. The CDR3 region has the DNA TGTGCCAGCAGCTCGCCGGGGACTAGCGGGCCATACAATGAGCAGTTCTTC. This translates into CASSSPGTSGPYNEQFF. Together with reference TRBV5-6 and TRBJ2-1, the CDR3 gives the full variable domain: DAGVTQSPTHLIKTRGQQVTLRCSPKSGHDTVSWYQQALGQGPQFIFQYYEEEERQRGNFPDRFSGHQFPNYSSELNVNALLLGDSALYLCASSSPGTSGPYNEQFFGPGTRLTVL.